In this sample, the clone carrying this T cell receptor (beta chain) turned up many times. Its target is unknown. The read comes to an end 3 residues before the CDR3 does, leaving the germline J gene to fill in the end. CDR3 length: 16 amino acids. Trimming took 1 base from V and 2 from J, leaving 15 bases between them. Germline CDR1 and CDR2: SGHRS and YFSETQ. This sample stems from a study of T cell clonality in common variable immunodeficiency. Study outcomes and limitations: TCRbeta clonality was increased in CVID versus healthy controls.

Control and CVID samples contributed equal amounts of genomic DNA. Clones were sequenced by immunoSEQ multiplex PCR, and TCRdb holds only the in-frame ones, with some missing. This sample carries 45,000 to 65,000 clones, none of them present only once. This receptor was obtained from a person aged 18 to 75 in good health. The specimen sequenced was peripheral blood mononuclear cells. This sequence joins TRBV5-1 and TRBJ2-5; tentatively, D is TRBD1 (6 bases). CDR3 DNA, as far as it was read: TGCGCCAGCAGCTTGACGCCACAGGGCCAACAAGAGACC. It specifies CASSLTPQGQQET. The complete CDR3 sequence is CASSLTPQGQQETQYF.